Presented here are 27 T cell receptor beta chains from one specimen sequenced in a study of CD8+ T cells in alopecia areata. Extracted from the samples, RNA was reverse transcribed into cDNA to serve as the sequencing template. Assay used: immunoSEQ multiplex PCR; TCRdb lists only in-frame clones, some missing. Seen here are more than 130,000 clones, 75% to 85% observed once, and the top ten hold approximately 25%. Treatment specified: oral pan-JAK inhibitor, 5-10 mg twice daily. The sample in question was CD8+ T cells sorted from blood, obtained at week 4, from a patient treated with tofacitinib. All receptors derive from a human donor with alopecia areata.

The chain couples TRBV30 to TRBJ1-5, with D perhaps matching TRBD1 (5 bases). The CDR3 contains 12 residues. Deletions cut 5 bases from V and 6 bases from J, with 11 bases between. The germline V gene has CDR1 GTSNPN and CDR2 SVGIG (reference sequence). The CDR3 protein is CAWGTELQPQHF. CDR3 in DNA: TGTGCCTGGGGGACCGAGCTTCAGCCCCAGCATTTT.

The V call is TRBV5-6, the J call TRBJ2-1; D unclear. This CDR3 has 13 residues. The V end was cut by 4 bases, the J end by 10 bases, with 15 bases between. Germline V CDR1 and CDR2: SGHDT, YYEEEE. CDR3 nucleotides: TGTGCCAGCAGCCCGCCACATACCTCCGAGCAGTTCTTC. The encoded protein is CASSPPHTSEQFF.

This clone was seen just once. The chain couples TRBV4-1 to TRBJ2-7, with D uncertain. Trimming pared 1 base from V and 1 base from J, leaving 11 bases between. CDR1 is MGHRA and CDR2 is YSYEKL in the germline V gene. CDR3 length equals 15 residues. CDR3 amino acids: CASSQGFPGSYEQYF. The CDR3, as DNA: TGCGCCAGCAGCCAAGGTTTTCCGGGTTCCTACGAGCAGTACTTC.

This chain joins TRBV2 and TRBJ1-3; D is undetermined. The CDR3 consists of 15 residues. Germline loops: CDR1 SNHLY, CDR2 FYNNEI. V gave up 7 bases and J gave up 1 base, with 14 bases separating them. CDR3 sequence: CASTDGFQSGNTIYF. In DNA form, the CDR3 reads TGTGCCAGCACGGACGGATTTCAATCTGGAAACACCATATATTTT.

This clone came up once. V is TRBV25-1 and J is TRBJ2-7, with 9 nucleotides matching TRBD2. Looked up from germline, CDR1 is MGHDK and CDR2 is SYGVNS. Germline trimming cut 7 bases from V and 2 bases from J; bases unmatched to any gene: 12. This CDR3 spans 16 amino acids. The CDR3 nucleotides are TGTGCCAGCACCCCCGGCAGCGGGGGGACAACCTACGAGCAGTACTTC. It is translated as CASTPGSGGTTYEQYF.

The chain combines TRBV27 with TRBJ2-7, with 8 bases fitting TRBD1. This CDR3 has 15 amino acids. Per germline, CDR1 MNHEY and CDR2 SMNVEV (reference sequence). V shed 4 bases and J 0 bases; nucleotides not matched to a gene: 5. CDR3 in amino acids: CASSSGQANSYEQYF. In nucleotides, the CDR3 is TGTGCCAGCAGTTCGGGACAGGCGAACTCCTACGAGCAGTACTTC.

This clone has a handful of counts. V gene TRBV29-1 combines with J gene TRBJ2-3; 7 nucleotides line up with TRBD1. CDR3 length: 15 amino acids. Germline assignment: CDR1 SQVTM and CDR2 ANQGSEA. V shed 1 base, J shed 1 base, and the junction held 5 bases outside the gene matches. This chain's CDR3 is CSVEVEGGGTDTQYF. Written as DNA, the CDR3 is TGCAGCGTTGAAGTCGAAGGGGGCGGCACAGATACGCAGTATTTT.

This clone was seen once. This chain joins TRBV29-1 and TRBJ2-1; the match to TRBD2 covers 13 bases. The CDR3 runs 14 residues. Germline trimming cut 3 bases from V and 7 bases from J; bases unmatched to any gene: 3. Per germline, CDR1 SQVTM and CDR2 ANQGSEA. The CDR3 protein is CSVDRTSGGNEQFF. The CDR3 DNA is TGCAGCGTTGATCGGACTAGCGGGGGAAATGAGCAGTTCTTC.

The table lists this clone with a count of one. V usage is TRBV15 and J usage is TRBJ2-2; D call uncertain. Germline-derived CDR1 and CDR2 are LNHNV and YYDKDF (reference sequence). The CDR3 has 14 residues. Trimming removed 7 bases at V and 5 bases at J, with 14 bases between. In DNA form, the CDR3 reads TGTGCCACCATAACTATGTGGAGAACCGGGGAGCTGTTTTTT. Protein: CATITMWRTGELFF.

The chain links TRBV29-1 to TRBJ1-2; tentative D call: TRBD1 (5 bases). Germline CDR1 is SQVTM and CDR2 is ANQGSEA. This CDR3 is built from 11 residues. Trimming removed 5 bases at V and 12 bases at J, with 16 bases between. The CDR3 sequence is CSVPQGARDTF. CDR3 bases: TGCAGCGTTCCCCAGGGAGCGCGGGACACCTTC.

This sequence joins TRBV15 and TRBJ2-4, with TRBD2 matching 14 bases. This CDR3 has 20 residues. V lost 3 bases and J lost 0; bases outside the gene matches: 10. Germline CDR1 and CDR2: LNHNV and YYDKDF (reference sequence). The CDR3 sequence: CATSSQAGTSGGLAKNIQYF. The DNA of the CDR3 is TGTGCCACCAGCAGCCAGGCCGGGACTAGCGGGGGTCTAGCCAAAAACATTCAGTACTTC. The whole variable domain, filled in from reference TRBV15 and TRBJ2-4, reads DAMVIQNPRYQVTQFGKPVTLSCSQTLNHNVMYWYQQKSSQAPKLLFHYYDKDFNNEADTPDNFQSRRPNTSFCFLDIRSPGLGDTAMYLCATSSQAGTSGGLAKNIQYFGAGTRLSVL.

The J gene is TRBJ2-2, the V gene TRBV6-5; D gene uncertain. CDR3 length: 11 amino acids. The germline gives CDR1 MNHEY, CDR2 SVGAGI. V was clipped by 7 bases and J by 6 bases, with 6 bases between them. CDR3 amino acids: CASTGAGELFF. Written as DNA, the CDR3 is TGTGCCAGCACGGGTGCCGGGGAGCTGTTTTTT.

As concerns this clone: Germline and junction disagree at one end, which may indicate a read error. The V call is TRBV29-1, the J call TRBJ1-2; perhaps TRBD1 as D (5 bases). Germline-derived CDR1 and CDR2 are SQVTM and ANQGSEA. This CDR3 contains 14 residues. Here the CDR3 DNA reads TGCAGCGTTGAAGGGGTACAGGAAAACTATGACTACACCTTC. It specifies CSVEGVQENYDYTF.

The genes are TRBV30 and TRBJ2-3, with a tentative D call TRBD1 (5 bases). The V end lost 3 bases, the J end lost 5 bases, and 18 bases lay between the germline ends. This CDR3 has 15 residues. Per germline, CDR1 GTSNPN and CDR2 SVGIG (reference sequence). DNA of the CDR3: TGTGCCTGGAGCACGAAGGGGTGGGCGGTAGATACGCAGTATTTT. Translation gives CAWSTKGWAVDTQYF. Drawing the rest from reference TRBV30 and TRBJ2-3, the complete variable domain is SQTIHQWPATLVQPVGSPLSLECTVEGTSNPNLYWYRQAAGRGLQLLFYSVGIGQISSEVPQNLSASRPQDRQFILSSKKLLLSDSGFYLCAWSTKGWAVDTQYFGPGTRLTVL.

This clone has just one count. This sequence joins TRBV13 and TRBJ1-4; D not certain. The ends were cut back, 3 bases at V and 8 bases at J, with 4 bases in the middle. The CDR3 is 11 residues long. Germline loops: CDR1 PRHDT, CDR2 FYEKMQ (reference sequence). The CDR3 spells CASSFGEKLFF. CDR3 sequence (DNA): TGTGCCAGCAGCTTTGGGGAAAAACTGTTTTTT.

The DNA for the CDR3 is TGTGCCTGGAATCTCCAAGAGACCCAGTACTTC. It translates to CAWNLQETQYF. V and J are TRBV30 and TRBJ2-5; D not resolved. From germline, CDR1 is GTSNPN and CDR2 SVGIG (reference sequence). The V and J ends lost 4 bases and 1 base respectively, with 4 bases between them. There are 11 residues in the CDR3.

This clone was detected once. This chain joins TRBV2 and TRBJ1-2; D is perhaps TRBD1 (5 bases). This CDR3 region has 16 residues. The V gene's germline CDR1 is SNHLY and CDR2 FYNNEI. Trimming cost V 2 bases and J 0 bases, with 13 bases left between them. The CDR3 here is CASSESRAGTNYGYTF. The CDR3 coding sequence is TGTGCCAGCAGTGAAAGTAGGGCAGGGACTAACTATGGCTACACCTTC.

The genes are TRBV29-1 and TRBJ1-1; no clear D gene. CDR1 and CDR2 (germline): SQVTM, ANQGSEA. This CDR3 contains 11 residues. Trimming left V 6 bases short and J 0 bases short, with 5 bases between. The CDR3 sequence is CSVQLNTEAFF. The DNA for the CDR3 is TGCAGCGTCCAATTGAACACTGAAGCTTTCTTT.

The rearrangement uses TRBV11-2 and TRBJ2-7, with 10 bases identical to TRBD1. In germline, CDR1 is SGHAT, CDR2 FQNNGV. The CDR3 sequence is 14 residues long. With V trimmed by 3 bases and J by 6 bases, 5 bases remained unmatched. In nucleotides, the CDR3 is TGTGCCAGCAGCTTGGTAGGGACAGGGGCCGAGCAGTACTTC. This sequence encodes CASSLVGTGAEQYF.

This clone was picked up one time. The chain uses TRBV13 and TRBJ1-4; 7 nucleotides agree with TRBD1. CDR1 is PRHDT and CDR2 is FYEKMQ in the germline V gene (reference sequence). The CDR3 runs to 14 residues. V trimming: 5 bases; J trimming: 8 bases; junction bases outside the gene matches: 8. CDR3 in DNA: TGTGCCAGCAGCCTAAGACAGGGTACCGAAAAACTGTTTTTT. As protein: CASSLRQGTEKLFF.

The CDR3 region has the DNA TGTGCCAGCAGCTTACAGGGTAGCAATCAGCCCCAGCATTTT. As protein: CASSLQGSNQPQHF. This sequence joins TRBV13 and TRBJ1-5; D is perhaps TRBD1 (5 bases). CDR1 PRHDT and CDR2 FYEKMQ come from the germline V gene (reference sequence). The CDR3 extends over 14 amino acids. V lost 2 bases, J lost 0 bases, and 5 bases lay in between.

The chain couples TRBV6-5 to TRBJ2-5; weak D call: TRBD1 (5 bases). The V and J ends lost 8 bases and 11 bases respectively, with 21 bases between them. Per germline, CDR1 MNHEY and CDR2 SVGAGI. The CDR3 extends over 13 amino acids. DNA for the CDR3: TGTGCCAGCCGCTCAGGGTCGCCTCTGGAGCAGTACTTC. It translates to CASRSGSPLEQYF.

This clone turned up a few times. The chain uses TRBV6-4 and TRBJ2-1, with D uncertain. V was pared by 5 bases and J by 7 bases, with 9 bases between. Germline V CDR1 and CDR2: MRHNA, SNTAGT. CDR3 length: 12 residues. Here the CDR3 DNA reads TGTGCCAGCAGTCCCGACGGGAATGAGCAGTTCTTC. Translating gives CASSPDGNEQFF.

The J gene is TRBJ2-2, the V gene TRBV29-1, with D unclear. The germline gives CDR1 SQVTM, CDR2 ANQGSEA. The length of the CDR3 is 13 residues. V lost 5 bases and J lost 3, with 10 bases in between. CDR3 DNA: TGCAGCGTTCGGGCGATGGACACCGGGGAGCTGTTTTTT. This translates into CSVRAMDTGELFF.

This chain connects TRBV29-1 to TRBJ2-7, with D perhaps assigned TRBD1 or TRBD2 (5 bases each). Germline V gives CDR1 SQVTM, CDR2 ANQGSEA. The CDR3 spans 12 residues. With 0 bases removed from V and 5 bases from J, the gap between germline ends came to 8 bases. In DNA form, the CDR3 reads TGCAGCGTTGAAGATATGGGGGACGAGCAGTACTTC. It encodes CSVEDMGDEQYF.

This sequence joins TRBV7-2 and TRBJ2-3; TRBD2 aligns across 12 bases. Unmatched junction bases numbered 11, after V lost 6 bases and J lost 4 bases. Germline values: CDR1 SGHTA, CDR2 FQGNSA. The CDR3 totals 17 residues. The CDR3 loop reads CASSSFLTSGGSDTQYF. The CDR3 DNA follows: TGTGCCAGCAGTTCATTTCTGACTAGCGGGGGCTCAGATACGCAGTATTTT. The entire variable domain, with the rest obtained from reference TRBV7-2 and TRBJ2-3, is as follows: GAGVSQSPSNKVTEKGKDVELRCDPISGHTALYWYRQSLGQGLEFLIYFQGNSAPDKSGLPSDRFSAERTGGSVSTLTIQRTQQEDSAVYLCASSSFLTSGGSDTQYFGPGTRLTVL.

The V gene is TRBV27, the J gene TRBJ1-2, with D tentatively TRBD1 (5 bases). Germline CDR1 MNHEY, CDR2 SMNVEV (reference sequence). The CDR3 sequence is 12 residues long. Trimming cost V 5 bases and J 8 bases, with 12 bases left between them. In DNA form, the CDR3 reads TGTGCCAGCAGTCAGGGCGGTCAGGGCTACACCTTC. Translated: CASSQGGQGYTF.